A single sample gave rise to the 26 T cell receptor beta chains below, sequenced in a study of sequential checkpoint blockade in melanoma (dated by TCRdb to between 2017 and 2020). The treatment or condition label, read with the paper, signifies: randomized to nivolumab then ipilimumab (arm A) or the reverse (arm B). Receptor amplification or capture employed the immunoSEQ multiplex PCR assay. TCRdb carries this immuneACCESS record with in-frame sequences only. Its versions omit some clonotypes, under half of them owing to an unresolved V gene in the studies checked, with the rest unexplained. For this sample there are under 20,000 clones; approximately 70% appear just once. The ten largest clones represent 12% of the sample. Specimen: CD8+ T cells sorted from blood (inferred from file names), collected from a patient given nivolumab and ipilimumab in sequence. The receptors come from a human donor with melanoma.

By frequency in the sample, this clone is medium-sized. The chain carries TRBV19 and TRBJ1-2, with D uncertain. Germline-derived CDR1 and CDR2 are LNHDA and SQIVND (reference sequence). Trimming removed 4 bases from V and 4 bases from J, with 22 bases in between. CDR3 length: 17 residues. The CDR3 loop is CASSTEVGLPPTYGYTF. The CDR3 DNA follows: TGTGCCAGTAGTACGGAGGTAGGTCTACCTCCGACCTATGGCTACACCTTC.

This rearrangement joins TRBV4-3 to TRBJ1-4; D perhaps matches TRBD1 (6 bases). The CDR3 runs 15 residues. The V end was cut by 1 base, the J end by 8 bases, with 14 bases between. The germline gives CDR1 LGHNA, CDR2 YSLEER. The CDR3 reads CASSQAAGGREKLFF. In nucleotides, the CDR3 is TGCGCCAGCAGCCAAGCGGCGGGGGGGCGGGAAAAACTGTTTTTT.

This chain connects TRBV4-1 to TRBJ2-5; TRBD1 matches 12 bases. Per germline, CDR1 MGHRA and CDR2 YSYEKL. V trimming: 5 bases; J trimming: 4 bases; junction bases outside the gene matches: 8. The CDR3 spans 16 residues. As DNA, the CDR3 is TGCGCCAGCAGCGATCCGGGACAGGGGGCCGGAGAGACCCAGTACTTC. It is translated as CASSDPGQGAGETQYF.

A few counts support this clone. The V gene is TRBV6-5, the J gene TRBJ1-1, with D unresolved. This CDR3 has 13 amino acids. Trimming removed 9 bases at V and 3 bases at J, with 14 bases between. Germline CDR1 is MNHEY and CDR2 is SVGAGI. In DNA, the CDR3 is TGTGCCAGTTCGTTGAGTATGTACACTGAAGCTTTCTTT. Translating gives CASSLSMYTEAFF.

CDR3 sequence: CASSPGDRLANEQFF. The CDR3 bases are TGTGCCAGCAGCCCTGGAGACAGGTTAGCTAATGAGCAGTTCTTC. The rearrangement uses TRBV14 and TRBJ2-1; D possibly corresponds to TRBD1 (6 bases). There are 15 residues in the CDR3. The V end lost 4 bases, the J end lost 7 bases, and 17 bases lay between the germline ends. The V gene's germline CDR1 is SGHDN and CDR2 FVKESK.

The gene calls are TRBV5-4 and TRBJ2-2; D is uncertain. Germline CDR1 SGHNT, CDR2 YYREEE (reference sequence). V lost 1 base and J 2 bases, leaving 18 bases between the germline ends. The CDR3 runs 18 residues. For the CDR3, the DNA is TGTGCCAGCAGCTTGATTTTCCAGCAGGCAATAAACACCGGGGAGCTGTTTTTT. Translated, it gives CASSLIFQQAINTGELFF.

In its sample, this clone was seen a few times. The J gene is TRBJ2-7, the V gene TRBV27; 9 positions match TRBD1. The germline V gene encodes CDR1 MNHEY and CDR2 SMNVEV (reference sequence). With V trimmed by 9 bases and J by 3 bases, 6 bases remained unmatched. This CDR3 comprises 13 residues. The CDR3 protein is CASAGTGSYEQYF. The CDR3 coding sequence is TGTGCCAGTGCCGGGACAGGGAGCTACGAGCAGTACTTC.

This chain joins TRBV14 and TRBJ2-7; TRBD2 matches 10 bases. Germline loops: CDR1 SGHDN, CDR2 FVKESK. V gave up 4 bases and J gave up 0 bases; unmatched junction bases: 3. The CDR3 covers 15 residues. The CDR3 DNA follows: TGTGCCAGCAGCCTACTAGCGGGGCCCTCCTACGAGCAGTACTTC. This encodes CASSLLAGPSYEQYF. The variable domain in full, completed from reference TRBV14 and TRBJ2-7, reads EAGVTQFPSHSVIEKGQTVTLRCDPISGHDNLYWYRRVMGKEIKFLLHFVKESKQDESGMPNNRFLAERTGGTYSTLKVQPAELEDSGVYFCASSLLAGPSYEQYFGPGTRLTVT.

The rearrangement uses TRBV15 and TRBJ1-3; D is unresolved. CDR1 is LNHNV and CDR2 is YYDKDF in the germline V gene (reference sequence). The CDR3 is 15 residues long. Trimming stripped 1 base from V and 0 bases from J, with 7 bases between. In nucleotides, the CDR3 is TGTGCCACCAGCAGAGTGTACGGCTCTGGAAACACCATATATTTT. Translated: CATSRVYGSGNTIYF.

This clone turned up a few times. The V call is TRBV4-1, the J call TRBJ2-5; 9 nucleotides agree with TRBD2. The CDR3 is 16 amino acids. The V segment lost 1 base and the J segment 0 bases; nucleotides outside the gene matches: 3. Per germline, CDR1 MGHRA and CDR2 YSYEKL. DNA for the CDR3: TGCGCCAGCAGCCAAGTCCTAGCGGGGTACCAAGAGACCCAGTACTTC. It encodes CASSQVLAGYQETQYF.

This clone showed up just a few times. The chain uses TRBV5-6 and TRBJ2-7; D perhaps matches TRBD2 (5 bases). Trimming cost V 2 bases and J 9 bases, with 12 bases left between them. Per germline, CDR1 SGHDT and CDR2 YYEEEE. The CDR3 runs to 12 residues. CDR3 sequence: CASSLGGTWQYF. CDR3 nucleotide sequence: TGTGCCAGCAGCTTAGGAGGTACATGGCAGTACTTC.

Details on this clone: This specimen includes other DNA sequences encoding the same CDR3. The rearrangement uses TRBV4-1 and TRBJ2-7, with D perhaps matching TRBD1 (5 bases). From germline, CDR1 is MGHRA and CDR2 YSYEKL. The CDR3 has 14 residues. V lost 1 base and J 2 bases, leaving 9 bases between the germline ends. CDR3 sequence: CASSQGTGPYEQYF. The CDR3 DNA reads as TGCGCCAGCAGCCAAGGCACAGGCCCCTACGAGCAGTACTTC.

This rearrangement joins TRBV7-2 to TRBJ2-7, with 12 bases fitting TRBD2. This CDR3 has 14 residues. The junction had 1 base not matched to a gene; V was cut back by 3 bases and J by 4 bases. Per the germline V gene, CDR1 is SGHTA and CDR2 is FQGNSA. The CDR3 DNA reads TGTGCCAGCAGCTTTGGACTAGCGGGGTACGAGCAGTACTTC. Its protein is CASSFGLAGYEQYF.

This clone was seen a single time. The chain employs TRBV13 and TRBJ2-5; D possibly corresponds to TRBD2 (5 bases). The germline gives CDR1 PRHDT, CDR2 FYEKMQ (reference sequence). The V and J ends lost 6 bases and 5 bases respectively, with 22 bases between them. CDR3 size: 16 residues. CDR3 DNA sequence: TGTGCCAGCAGTTCCGCCCCCCAGAGGGCCGGGGAGACCCAGTACTTC. Protein product: CASSSAPQRAGETQYF.

J is TRBJ2-1 and V is TRBV6-5, with TRBD2 matching over 11 bases. Germline CDR1 and CDR2: MNHEY and SVGAGI. There are 15 residues in the CDR3. Trimming cost V 6 bases and J 3 bases; bases outside gene matches: 4. CDR3 nucleotides: TGTGCCAGCAGCTACGGGACTAGCGGCTACAATGAGCAGTTCTTC. This translates into CASSYGTSGYNEQFF.

The chain couples TRBV30 to TRBJ1-5; TRBD1 is a possible D gene (5 bases). The V and J ends lost 0 bases and 5 bases respectively, with 14 bases between them. The CDR3 is made up of 15 amino acids. Looked up from germline, CDR1 is GTSNPN and CDR2 is SVGIG (reference sequence). The CDR3 loop is CAWSVGVPSDQPQHF. The DNA of the CDR3 is TGTGCCTGGAGTGTAGGGGTCCCGTCGGATCAGCCCCAGCATTTT.

This chain connects TRBV11-2 to TRBJ2-7; 8 bases line up with TRBD1. The trim removed 5 bases at V and 4 bases at J, leaving 10 bases unmatched. Germline V gene data show CDR1 as SGHAT and CDR2 as FQNNGV. The CDR3 is 15 amino acids. The CDR3 DNA reads TGTGCCAGCAGCATGCCCGGGACAGGATTTTACGAGCAGTACTTC. Its translation is CASSMPGTGFYEQYF.

CDR3 loop: CASSLPKEPSVSYEQYF. DNA of the CDR3: TGTGCCAGCAGTTTACCGAAGGAGCCTAGCGTCTCCTACGAGCAGTACTTC. The V call is TRBV27, the J call TRBJ2-7, with D maybe TRBD2 (6 bases). Germline V gene lookup returns CDR1 MNHEY and CDR2 SMNVEV (reference sequence). This CDR3 is 17 amino acids long. Trimming took off 2 bases at V and 0 bases at J, with 17 bases between the two ends.

The rearrangement links TRBV10-3 to TRBJ1-5, with unresolved D. CDR1 and CDR2 from the germline V gene are ENHRY and SYGVKD. V lost 0 bases and J 3 bases, leaving 3 bases between the germline ends. The length of the CDR3 is 13 residues. CDR3 sequence (DNA): TGTGCCATCAGTGAGTCCGTCAATCAGCCCCAGCATTTT. It is translated as CAISESVNQPQHF.

This clone appeared a few times. J is TRBJ2-3 and V is TRBV9, with 7 bases aligning to TRBD1. The germline V gene has CDR1 SGDLS and CDR2 YYNGEE. The CDR3 loop spans 14 amino acids. Losses at the gene ends were 3 bases for V and 5 bases for J; bases not matched to a gene: 6. The CDR3 loop reads CASSGDSRGDTQYF. CDR3 sequence (DNA): TGTGCCAGCAGCGGGGACAGCCGGGGAGATACGCAGTATTTT.

In the case of this clone: One end of the junction does not line up with germline, which may come from a read error. The V call is TRBV5-1, the J call TRBJ1-2, with 7 bases matching TRBD1. The CDR3 is made up of 13 amino acids. CDR1 SGHRS and CDR2 YFSETQ come from the germline V gene. The CDR3 protein is CAGSGGQNYGYTF. The DNA for the CDR3 is TGCGCCGGCAGCGGGGGACAGAACTATGGCTACACCTTC.

This chain uses TRBV27 with TRBJ1-4; TRBD1 is a possible D gene (5 bases). V was cut by 3 bases and J by 4 bases, with 9 bases left in between. The length of the CDR3 is 14 residues. The V gene's germline CDR1 is MNHEY and CDR2 SMNVEV (reference sequence). In DNA form, the CDR3 reads TGTGCCAGCAGTTTCACAGGTGGTAATGAAAAACTGTTTTTT. It encodes CASSFTGGNEKLFF.

This clone has only a few counts. V and J are TRBV13 and TRBJ2-7, with 10 positions matching TRBD1. CDR1 and CDR2 from the germline V gene are PRHDT and FYEKMQ (reference sequence). The ends lost 5 bases at V and 5 bases at J; junction bases unmatched: 6. The CDR3 is made up of 14 amino acids. This CDR3 is CASSQGDRGNEQYF. CDR3 bases: TGTGCCAGCAGCCAGGGGGACAGGGGAAACGAGCAGTACTTC.

V usage is TRBV7-2 and J usage is TRBJ2-7; 15 nucleotides align to TRBD2. V gave up 6 bases and J gave up 7 bases; unmatched junction bases: 7. Per the germline V gene, CDR1 is SGHTA and CDR2 is FQGNSA. This CDR3 has 15 amino acids. CDR3 protein: CASRGLAGGPFEQYF. Written as DNA, the CDR3 is TGTGCCAGCAGAGGACTAGCGGGAGGGCCGTTTGAGCAGTACTTC.

The chain uses TRBV5-6 and TRBJ2-6; D not resolved. The CDR3 runs 14 residues. V was trimmed by 4 bases and J by 2 bases, leaving 7 bases between them. CDR1 is SGHDT, CDR2 YYEEEE, per germline. CDR3 sequence: CASSTSAGANVLTF. For the CDR3, the DNA is TGTGCCAGCAGCACCAGCGCTGGGGCCAACGTCCTGACTTTC.

The V call is TRBV27, the J call TRBJ2-6; D is unclear. The V and J ends lost 4 bases and 0 bases respectively, with 7 bases between them. The CDR3 contains 15 residues. CDR1 and CDR2 (germline): MNHEY, SMNVEV (reference sequence). Here the CDR3 DNA reads TGTGCCAGCAGTTCTTTTCCCTCTGGGGCCAACGTCCTGACTTTC. Its protein is CASSSFPSGANVLTF.